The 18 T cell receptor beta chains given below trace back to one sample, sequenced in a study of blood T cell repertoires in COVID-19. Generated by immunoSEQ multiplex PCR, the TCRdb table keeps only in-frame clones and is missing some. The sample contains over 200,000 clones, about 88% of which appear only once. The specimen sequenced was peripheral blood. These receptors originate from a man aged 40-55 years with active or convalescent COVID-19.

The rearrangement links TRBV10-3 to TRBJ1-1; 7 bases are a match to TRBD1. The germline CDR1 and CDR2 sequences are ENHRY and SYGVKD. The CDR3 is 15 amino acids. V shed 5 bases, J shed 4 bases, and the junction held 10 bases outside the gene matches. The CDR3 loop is CAISQMTGTGTEAFF. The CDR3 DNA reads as TGTGCCATCAGTCAGATGACAGGGACGGGCACTGAAGCTTTCTTT.

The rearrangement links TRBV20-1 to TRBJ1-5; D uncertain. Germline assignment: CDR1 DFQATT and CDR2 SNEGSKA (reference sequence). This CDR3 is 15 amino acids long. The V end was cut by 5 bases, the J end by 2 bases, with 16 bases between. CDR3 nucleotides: TGCAGTGCTTGTGACCGCCGAGGTCGCAATCAGCCCCAGCATTTT. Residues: CSACDRRGRNQPQHF.

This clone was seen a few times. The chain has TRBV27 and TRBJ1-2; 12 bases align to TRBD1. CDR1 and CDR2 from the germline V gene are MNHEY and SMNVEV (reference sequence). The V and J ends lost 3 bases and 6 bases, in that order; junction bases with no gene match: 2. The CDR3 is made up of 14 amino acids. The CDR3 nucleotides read TGTGCCAGCAGTTTGGGACAGGGGGCAAATGGCTACACCTTC. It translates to CASSLGQGANGYTF.

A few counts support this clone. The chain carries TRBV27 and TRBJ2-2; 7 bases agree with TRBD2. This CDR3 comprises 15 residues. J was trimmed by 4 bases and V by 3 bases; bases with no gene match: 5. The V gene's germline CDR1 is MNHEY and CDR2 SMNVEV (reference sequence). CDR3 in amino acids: CASSFLGRGTGELFF. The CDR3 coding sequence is TGTGCCAGCAGTTTTCTGGGGAGGGGCACCGGGGAGCTGTTTTTT.

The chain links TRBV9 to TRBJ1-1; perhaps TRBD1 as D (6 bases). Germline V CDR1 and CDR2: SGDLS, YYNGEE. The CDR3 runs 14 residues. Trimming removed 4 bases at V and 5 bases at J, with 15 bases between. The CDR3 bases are TGTGCCAGCAGCCGCAACAGGGTCGGGACTGAAGCTTTCTTT. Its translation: CASSRNRVGTEAFF.

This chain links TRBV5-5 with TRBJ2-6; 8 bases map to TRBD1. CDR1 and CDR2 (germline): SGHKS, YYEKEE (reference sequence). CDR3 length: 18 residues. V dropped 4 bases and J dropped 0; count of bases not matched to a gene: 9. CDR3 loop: CASSRGGQVSSGANVLTF. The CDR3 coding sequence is TGTGCCAGCAGCCGAGGGGGACAGGTTAGCTCTGGGGCCAACGTCCTGACTTTC.

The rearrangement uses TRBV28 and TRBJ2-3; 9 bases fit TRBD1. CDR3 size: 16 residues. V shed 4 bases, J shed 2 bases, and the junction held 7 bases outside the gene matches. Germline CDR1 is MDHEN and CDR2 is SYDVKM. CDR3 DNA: TGTGCCAGCAGTTCCCTGGACAGGGGCATCACAGATACGCAGTATTTT. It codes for CASSSLDRGITDTQYF.

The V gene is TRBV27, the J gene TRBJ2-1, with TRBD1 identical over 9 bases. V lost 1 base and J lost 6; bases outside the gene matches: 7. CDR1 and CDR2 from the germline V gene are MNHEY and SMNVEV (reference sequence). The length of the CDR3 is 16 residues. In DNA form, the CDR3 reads TGTGCCAGCAGTTTATTCGGGACAGGGCGAACCAATGAGCAGTTCTTC. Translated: CASSLFGTGRTNEQFF.

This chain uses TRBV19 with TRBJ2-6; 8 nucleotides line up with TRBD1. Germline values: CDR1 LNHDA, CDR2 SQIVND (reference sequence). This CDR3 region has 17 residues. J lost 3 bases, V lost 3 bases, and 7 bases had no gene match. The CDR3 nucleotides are TGTGCCAGTAGTATGTGGACAGGGAATGTTGGGGCCAACGTCCTGACTTTC. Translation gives CASSMWTGNVGANVLTF.

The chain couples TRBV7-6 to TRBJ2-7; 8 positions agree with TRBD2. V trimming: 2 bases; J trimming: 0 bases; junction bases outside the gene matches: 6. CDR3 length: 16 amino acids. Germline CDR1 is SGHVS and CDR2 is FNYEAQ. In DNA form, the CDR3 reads TGTGCCAGCAGCTTAAGCTCGACTAGCGACTCCTACGAGCAGTACTTC. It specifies CASSLSSTSDSYEQYF.

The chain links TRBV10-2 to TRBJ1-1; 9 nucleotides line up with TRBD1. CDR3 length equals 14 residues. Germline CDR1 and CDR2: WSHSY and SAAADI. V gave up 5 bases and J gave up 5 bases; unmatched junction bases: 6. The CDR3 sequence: CASSTGTGTTEAFF. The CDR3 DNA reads TGCGCCAGCAGTACCGGGACAGGGACTACTGAAGCTTTCTTT.

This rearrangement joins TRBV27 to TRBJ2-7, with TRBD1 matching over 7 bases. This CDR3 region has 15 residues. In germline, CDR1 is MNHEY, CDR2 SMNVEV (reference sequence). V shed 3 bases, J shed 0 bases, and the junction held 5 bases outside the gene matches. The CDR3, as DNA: TGTGCCAGCAGTTTCCTGACAGGGAGCTCCTACGAGCAGTACTTC. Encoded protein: CASSFLTGSSYEQYF.

The CDR3 DNA is TGTGCCTGGAAAGGGGGTATTAGCACAGATACGCAGTATTTT. It yields the protein CAWKGGISTDTQYF. This chain uses TRBV30 with TRBJ2-3; tentatively, D is TRBD1 (6 bases). Trimming pared 4 bases from V and 0 bases from J, leaving 11 bases between. CDR3 size: 14 residues. The V gene's germline CDR1 is GTSNPN and CDR2 SVGIG (reference sequence).

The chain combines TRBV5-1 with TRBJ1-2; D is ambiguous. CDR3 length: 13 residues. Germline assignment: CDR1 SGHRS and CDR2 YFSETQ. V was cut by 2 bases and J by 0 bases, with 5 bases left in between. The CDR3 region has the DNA TGCGCCAGCAGCTTCAACACTAACTATGGCTACACCTTC. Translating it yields CASSFNTNYGYTF.

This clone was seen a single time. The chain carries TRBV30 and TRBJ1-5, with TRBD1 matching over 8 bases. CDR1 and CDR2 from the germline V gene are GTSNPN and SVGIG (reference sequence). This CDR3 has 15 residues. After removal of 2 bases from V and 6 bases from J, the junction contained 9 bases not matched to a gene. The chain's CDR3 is CAWSPDRGDSQPQHF. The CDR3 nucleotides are TGTGCCTGGAGTCCTGACAGGGGTGATAGTCAGCCCCAGCATTTT.

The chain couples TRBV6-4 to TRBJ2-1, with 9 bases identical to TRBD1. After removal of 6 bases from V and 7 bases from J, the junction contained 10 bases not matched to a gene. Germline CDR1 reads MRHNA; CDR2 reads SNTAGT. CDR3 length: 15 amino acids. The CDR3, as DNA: TGTGCCAGCAGCCCCGGGACAGGGATAATAAATGAGCAGTTCTTC. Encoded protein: CASSPGTGIINEQFF.

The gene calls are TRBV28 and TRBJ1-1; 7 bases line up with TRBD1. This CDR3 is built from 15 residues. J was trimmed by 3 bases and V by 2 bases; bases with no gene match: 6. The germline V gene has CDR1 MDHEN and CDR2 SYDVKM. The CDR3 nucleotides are TGTGCCAGCAGTTTAATAGGGACAGCAGACACTGAAGCTTTCTTT. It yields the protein CASSLIGTADTEAFF. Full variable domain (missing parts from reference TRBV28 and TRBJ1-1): DVKVTQSSRYLVKRTGEKVFLECVQDMDHENMFWYRQDPGLGLRLIYFSYDVKMKEKGDIPEGYSVSREKKERFSLILESASTNQTSMYLCASSLIGTADTEAFFGQGTRLTVV.

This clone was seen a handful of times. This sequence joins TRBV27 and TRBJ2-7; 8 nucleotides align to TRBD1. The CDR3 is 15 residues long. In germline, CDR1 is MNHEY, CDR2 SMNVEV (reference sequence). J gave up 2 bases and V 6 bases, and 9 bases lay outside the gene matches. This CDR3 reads CASSRTGTGPYEQYF. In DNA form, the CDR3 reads TGTGCCAGCAGCCGAACCGGGACAGGCCCCTACGAGCAGTACTTC.